This is a list of T cell receptor beta chains from one sample in a study of T cell changes during pregnancy in multiple sclerosis. Only in-frame clones appear in the TCRdb table, and some are missing; sequencing was by immunoSEQ multiplex PCR. The data contain approximately 48,000 clones, approximately 92% of them singletons. This material consisted of CD8+ T cells from peripheral blood mononuclear cells, taken after pregnancy. The receptors come from a female donor with multiple sclerosis, enrolled in a pregnancy study. The CDR3 runs from the conserved cysteine through the conserved F or W. Each record gives: D gene, clone size, J gene, V gene, CDR3 protein, CDR3 DNA. D genes are given only for firm matches. A row's size may be missing; if present it is once, few, many or a size class.

d_call: NA; clone_size: NA; j_call: TRBJ2-5; v_call: TRBV21-1; cdr3_aa: CASSAHRLAGGQETQYF; cdr3_nt: TGTGCCAGCAGCGCGCACCGACTAGCGGGGGGCCAAGAGACCCAGTACTTC
d_call: NA; clone_size: NA; j_call: TRBJ1-6; v_call: TRBV9; cdr3_aa: CASSVHGSSYNSPLHF; cdr3_nt: TGTGCCAGCAGCGTACACGGGAGCTCCTATAATTCACCCCTCCACTTT
d_call: TRBD2; clone_size: NA; j_call: TRBJ2-7; v_call: TRBV5-1; cdr3_aa: CASSLLLQGLAGSGEQYF; cdr3_nt: TGCGCCAGCAGCCTACTGCTGCAGGGACTAGCGGGAAGTGGCGAGCAGTACTTC
d_call: TRBD1; clone_size: NA; j_call: TRBJ2-1; v_call: TRBV9; cdr3_aa: CASSGDRDKFF; cdr3_nt: TGTGCCAGCAGCGGTGACAGGGACAAGTTCTTC
d_call: TRBD1; clone_size: NA; j_call: TRBJ2-7; v_call: TRBV9; cdr3_aa: CASSDRGRTSDEQYF; cdr3_nt: TGTGCCAGCAGCGACAGGGGGCGCACTTCCGACGAGCAGTACTTC
d_call: NA; clone_size: NA; j_call: TRBJ2-3; v_call: TRBV13; cdr3_aa: CASSLGQRLTDTQYF; cdr3_nt: TGTGCCAGCAGCTTAGGCCAGCGGCTCACAGATACGCAGTATTTT
d_call: NA; clone_size: NA; j_call: TRBJ1-1; v_call: TRBV30; cdr3_aa: CAWSYSYGEDTEAFF; cdr3_nt: TGTGCCTGGAGTTACTCCTACGGGGAGGACACTGAAGCTTTCTTT
d_call: TRBD1; clone_size: NA; j_call: TRBJ2-3; v_call: TRBV11-1; cdr3_aa: CASSSDRVDTDTQYF; cdr3_nt: TGTGCCAGCAGCTCAGACAGGGTTGATACAGATACGCAGTATTTT
d_call: NA; clone_size: once; j_call: TRBJ2-7; v_call: TRBV7-8; cdr3_aa: CASSLGALAGLAYEQYF; cdr3_nt: TGTGCCAGCAGCTTAGGCGCCCTCGCGGGCTTGGCCTACGAGCAGTACTTC
d_call: NA; clone_size: NA; j_call: TRBJ2-7; v_call: TRBV7-9; cdr3_aa: CASSSKTGTYEQYF; cdr3_nt: TGTGCCAGCAGCTCAAAGACAGGTACCTACGAGCAGTACTTC
d_call: NA; clone_size: few; j_call: TRBJ2-7; v_call: TRBV7-8; cdr3_aa: CASSLGQVSYEQYF; cdr3_nt: TGTGCCAGCAGCTTAGGTCAGGTCTCCTACGAGCAGTACTTC
d_call: NA; clone_size: NA; j_call: TRBJ1-1; v_call: TRBV7-6; cdr3_aa: CASGPAGNTEAFF; cdr3_nt: TGTGCCAGCGGGCCCGCAGGGAACACTGAAGCTTTCTTT
d_call: NA; clone_size: once; j_call: TRBJ2-7; v_call: TRBV6-1; cdr3_aa: CASSEGLGAGQYF; cdr3_nt: TGTGCCAGCAGTGAAGGGTTGGGAGCTGGGCAGTACTTC
d_call: NA; clone_size: NA; j_call: TRBJ2-3; v_call: TRBV7-8; cdr3_aa: CASSLAVGLSTDTQYF; cdr3_nt: TGTGCCAGCAGCTTAGCTGTGGGGCTGAGCACAGATACGCAGTATTTT
d_call: TRBD2; clone_size: NA; j_call: TRBJ2-7; v_call: TRBV4-2; cdr3_aa: CASSQDLAGAFYEQYF; cdr3_nt: TGTGCCAGCAGCCAAGATCTAGCGGGAGCGTTTTACGAGCAGTACTTC